These T cell receptor beta chains were read from a single sample in a study of blood T cells in healthy people across ages. One entry per CDR3 protein, called by TCRdb with MiXCR from the 5' RACE reads. The top ten hold approximately 15% of the sample, which has hundreds of thousands of distinct CDR3 sequences, under 35% seen once. Sequenced input: blood. The receptors stem from a woman of 80 years or more in good health. The CDR3 runs from the conserved cysteine through the conserved F or W. A D gene is named only where the DNA matches it firmly. Rows give clone size only sometimes, using once, few, many, or a class for an expanded clone.

d_call: NA; clone_size: NA; cdr3_length: 15; j_call: TRBJ1-1; v_call: TRBV11-2; cdr3_aa: CASSFSQVTNTEAFF; cdr3_nt: TGTGCCAGCAGCTTTTCTCAGGTCACAAACACTGAAGCTTTCTTT
d_call: NA; clone_size: NA; cdr3_length: 15; j_call: TRBJ2-7; v_call: TRBV6-6; cdr3_aa: CASSFDGPRSYEQYF; cdr3_nt: TGCGCCAGCAGCTTTGACGGGCCCCGCTCCTACGAGCAGTACTTC
d_call: NA; clone_size: many; cdr3_length: 13; j_call: TRBJ1-2; v_call: TRBV5-1; cdr3_aa: CASSLSENYGYTF; cdr3_nt: TGCGCCAGCAGCTTGTCCGAGAACTATGGCTACACCTTC
d_call: TRBD1; clone_size: NA; cdr3_length: 16; j_call: TRBJ1-6; v_call: TRBV4-3; cdr3_aa: CASSQDPAGGDSPLHF; cdr3_nt: TGCGCCAGCAGCCAAGACCCGGCAGGGGGCGATTCACCCCTCCACTTT
d_call: NA; clone_size: NA; cdr3_length: 14; j_call: TRBJ2-4; v_call: TRBV30; cdr3_aa: CACQLGSAKNIQYF; cdr3_nt: TGTGCCTGCCAACTGGGGTCAGCCAAAAACATTCAGTACTTC
d_call: TRBD1; clone_size: NA; cdr3_length: 13; j_call: TRBJ2-3; v_call: TRBV6-5; cdr3_aa: CASRPGGAYTQYF; cdr3_nt: TGTGCCAGCAGGCCAGGGGGCGCGTATACGCAGTATTTT
d_call: NA; clone_size: NA; cdr3_length: 17; j_call: TRBJ2-2; v_call: TRBV18; cdr3_aa: CASSPDRRASYTGELFF; cdr3_nt: TGTGCCAGCTCACCTGACCGGAGGGCCTCCTACACCGGGGAGCTGTTTTTT
d_call: NA; clone_size: many; cdr3_length: 17; j_call: TRBJ1-2; v_call: TRBV7-2; cdr3_aa: CASSSRASGGLSYGYTF; cdr3_nt: TGTGCCAGCAGCTCTAGGGCATCGGGGGGTCTCTCCTATGGCTACACCTTC
d_call: NA; clone_size: once; cdr3_length: 15; j_call: TRBJ2-2; v_call: TRBV21-1; cdr3_aa: CASRKGQKNTGELFF; cdr3_nt: TGTGCCAGCAGGAAGGGACAGAAGAACACCGGGGAGCTGTTTTTT
d_call: NA; clone_size: NA; cdr3_length: 11; j_call: TRBJ1-2; v_call: TRBV30; cdr3_aa: CAWARRYGYTF; cdr3_nt: TGTGCCTGGGCCCGGCGGTATGGCTACACCTTC
d_call: NA; clone_size: NA; cdr3_length: 14; j_call: TRBJ1-6; v_call: TRBV3-1; cdr3_aa: CASSQTSRNSPLHF; cdr3_nt: TGTGCCAGCAGCCAAACATCCAGGAATTCACCCCTCCACTTT
d_call: NA; clone_size: many; cdr3_length: 12; j_call: TRBJ1-1; v_call: TRBV29-1; cdr3_aa: CSGRRTHTEAFF; cdr3_nt: TGCAGCGGGAGGCGGACCCACACTGAAGCTTTCTTT
d_call: NA; clone_size: NA; cdr3_length: 14; j_call: TRBJ1-5; v_call: TRBV7-9; cdr3_aa: CASRQDLINQPQHF; cdr3_nt: TGTGCCAGCAGGCAGGACTTGATCAATCAGCCCCAGCATTTT
d_call: TRBD1; clone_size: many; cdr3_length: 14; j_call: TRBJ1-5; v_call: TRBV12-3/TRBV12-4; cdr3_aa: CASSRQGSNQPQHF; cdr3_nt: TGTGCCAGCAGCCGACAGGGAAGCAATCAGCCCCAGCATTTT
d_call: NA; clone_size: NA; cdr3_length: 12; j_call: TRBJ1-2; v_call: TRBV20-1; cdr3_aa: CRAMKVDYGYTF; cdr3_nt: TGCAGGGCGATGAAGGTTGACTATGGCTACACCTTC
d_call: TRBD1; clone_size: few; cdr3_length: 14; j_call: TRBJ1-5; v_call: TRBV20-1; cdr3_aa: CSALDRASNQPQHF; cdr3_nt: TGCAGTGCACTGGACAGGGCCTCCAATCAGCCCCAGCATTTT
d_call: NA; clone_size: NA; cdr3_length: 14; j_call: TRBJ2-5; v_call: TRBV5-1; cdr3_aa: CASSLVAVQETRYF; cdr3_nt: TGCGCCAGCAGCTTGGTAGCGGTCCAAGAGACCCGGTACTTC
d_call: TRBD2; clone_size: many; cdr3_length: 17; j_call: TRBJ2-1; v_call: TRBV5-1; cdr3_aa: CASSHHYLAGGYNEQFF; cdr3_nt: TGCGCCAGCAGCCATCATTATCTAGCGGGGGGGTACAATGAGCAGTTCTTC
d_call: NA; clone_size: many; cdr3_length: 15; j_call: TRBJ2-7; v_call: TRBV20-1; cdr3_aa: CSATWRDSRVGEQYF; cdr3_nt: TGCAGTGCTACCTGGAGGGATTCACGGGTGGGCGAGCAGTACTTC
d_call: TRBD1; clone_size: many; cdr3_length: 14; j_call: TRBJ2-5; v_call: TRBV4-2; cdr3_aa: CASSKSDRAETQYF; cdr3_nt: TGTGCCAGCAGCAAATCGGACAGGGCAGAGACCCAGTACTTC
d_call: NA; clone_size: NA; cdr3_length: 17; j_call: TRBJ2-2; v_call: TRBV9; cdr3_aa: CASSVSFSGRRTGELFF; cdr3_nt: TGTGCCAGCAGCGTCTCCTTCTCTGGGAGGAGGACCGGGGAGCTGTTTTTT
d_call: TRBD1; clone_size: few; cdr3_length: 15; j_call: TRBJ1-5; v_call: TRBV5-1; cdr3_aa: CASSLNGQGGQPQHF; cdr3_nt: TGCGCCAGCAGCCTTAATGGGCAGGGGGGGCAGCCCCAGCATTTT
d_call: NA; clone_size: NA; cdr3_length: 14; j_call: TRBJ2-3; v_call: TRBV5-1; cdr3_aa: CASSLVALSDTQYF; cdr3_nt: TGCGCCAGCAGCTTGGTGGCTCTATCAGATACGCAGTATTTT
d_call: TRBD1; clone_size: NA; cdr3_length: 14; j_call: TRBJ2-1; v_call: TRBV5-1; cdr3_aa: CASSIRTGGDEQFF; cdr3_nt: TGCGCCAGCAGCATCCGGACAGGGGGAGATGAGCAGTTCTTC
d_call: NA; clone_size: many; cdr3_length: 14; j_call: TRBJ2-7; v_call: TRBV5-5; cdr3_aa: CASSLVQSEYEQYF; cdr3_nt: TGTGCCAGCAGCTTGGTTCAGTCCGAATACGAGCAGTACTTC
d_call: NA; clone_size: NA; cdr3_length: 15; j_call: TRBJ1-1; v_call: TRBV18; cdr3_aa: CASSPIEGMNTEAFF; cdr3_nt: TGTGCCAGCTCACCAATCGAGGGAATGAACACTGAAGCTTTCTTT
d_call: NA; clone_size: many; cdr3_length: 14; j_call: TRBJ1-1; v_call: TRBV5-1; cdr3_aa: CASSWGERRAEAFF; cdr3_nt: TGCGCCAGCAGCTGGGGAGAGCGCAGGGCTGAAGCTTTCTTT
d_call: TRBD2; clone_size: many; cdr3_length: 13; j_call: TRBJ2-7; v_call: TRBV10-3; cdr3_aa: CAITTGGIYEQYF; cdr3_nt: TGTGCCATCACCACGGGAGGGATCTACGAGCAGTACTTC
d_call: NA; clone_size: few; cdr3_length: 11; j_call: TRBJ1-1; v_call: TRBV29-1; cdr3_aa: CSGGGNTEAFF; cdr3_nt: TGCAGCGGGGGGGGAAACACTGAAGCTTTCTTT
d_call: TRBD2; clone_size: NA; cdr3_length: 15; j_call: TRBJ2-7; v_call: TRBV7-8; cdr3_aa: CASSYRLAGTYEQYF; cdr3_nt: TGTGCCAGCAGCTACAGACTAGCGGGGACCTACGAGCAGTACTTC
d_call: NA; clone_size: NA; cdr3_length: 12; j_call: TRBJ2-3; v_call: TRBV29-1; cdr3_aa: CSVDEKTDTQYF; cdr3_nt: TGCAGCGTTGACGAGAAGACAGATACGCAGTATTTT
d_call: NA; clone_size: many; cdr3_length: 15; j_call: TRBJ2-6; v_call: TRBV6-1; cdr3_aa: CASSSQVSGANVLTF; cdr3_nt: TGTGCCAGCAGCAGCCAGGTCTCTGGGGCCAACGTCCTGACTTTC
d_call: NA; clone_size: many; cdr3_length: 14; j_call: TRBJ2-5; v_call: TRBV6-2/TRBV6-3; cdr3_aa: CASSYASGQETQYF; cdr3_nt: TGTGCCAGCAGTTACGCGAGCGGACAAGAGACCCAGTACTTC
d_call: NA; clone_size: many; cdr3_length: 19; j_call: TRBJ2-3; v_call: TRBV4-1; cdr3_aa: CASSQRWPLGPYGTDTQYF; cdr3_nt: TGCGCCAGCAGCCAACGTTGGCCCTTGGGACCCTATGGGACAGATACGCAGTATTTT
d_call: NA; clone_size: many; cdr3_length: 12; j_call: TRBJ2-7; v_call: TRBV7-9; cdr3_aa: CASSPNHNEQYF; cdr3_nt: TGTGCCAGCAGCCCAAACCACAACGAGCAGTACTTC
d_call: NA; clone_size: few; cdr3_length: 11; j_call: TRBJ1-6; v_call: TRBV30; cdr3_aa: CAWSIDRPLHF; cdr3_nt: TGTGCCTGGAGTATTGACCGCCCCCTCCACTTT
d_call: NA; clone_size: NA; cdr3_length: 13; j_call: TRBJ1-4; v_call: TRBV20-1; cdr3_aa: CSARPGSNEKLFF; cdr3_nt: TGCAGTGCTAGACCCGGGTCTAATGAAAAACTGTTTTTT
d_call: NA; clone_size: NA; cdr3_length: 14; j_call: TRBJ2-1; v_call: TRBV10-2; cdr3_aa: CASSRDPPFSEQFF; cdr3_nt: TGCGCCAGCAGCCGGGACCCTCCTTTCAGTGAGCAGTTCTTC
d_call: NA; clone_size: few; cdr3_length: 18; j_call: TRBJ2-6; v_call: TRBV6-1; cdr3_aa: CASSVDFDPFSGANVLTF; cdr3_nt: TGTGCCAGCAGTGTAGACTTTGACCCTTTCTCTGGGGCCAACGTCCTGACTTTC
d_call: TRBD1; clone_size: NA; cdr3_length: 16; j_call: TRBJ1-1; v_call: TRBV12-3/TRBV12-4; cdr3_aa: CASSSHGTGRRTEAFF; cdr3_nt: TGTGCCAGCAGCTCACACGGGACAGGGAGGAGGACTGAAGCTTTCTTT
d_call: TRBD1; clone_size: many; cdr3_length: 17; j_call: TRBJ2-1; v_call: TRBV18; cdr3_aa: CASSPRGQAMSYNEQFF; cdr3_nt: TGTGCCAGCTCACCCCGCGGACAGGCTATGTCCTACAATGAGCAGTTCTTC
d_call: NA; clone_size: NA; cdr3_length: 14; j_call: TRBJ1-1; v_call: TRBV20-1; cdr3_aa: CSAREPTRGQGAFF; cdr3_nt: TGCAGTGCTAGAGAACCAACAAGGGGCCAAGGAGCTTTCTTT
d_call: NA; clone_size: NA; cdr3_length: 16; j_call: TRBJ2-7; v_call: TRBV9; cdr3_aa: CASSVGPSRAAYEQYF; cdr3_nt: TGTGCCAGCAGCGTAGGCCCTAGCAGGGCGGCCTACGAGCAGTACTTC
d_call: NA; clone_size: many; cdr3_length: 14; j_call: TRBJ2-5; v_call: TRBV3-1; cdr3_aa: CASSPGSGTETQYF; cdr3_nt: TGTGCCAGCAGCCCTGGATCGGGAACAGAGACCCAGTACTTC
d_call: NA; clone_size: many; cdr3_length: 13; j_call: TRBJ2-5; v_call: TRBV6-6; cdr3_aa: CASRKGGEETQYF; cdr3_nt: TGTGCCAGCAGGAAAGGGGGGGAGGAGACCCAGTACTTC
d_call: NA; clone_size: many; cdr3_length: 15; j_call: TRBJ2-5; v_call: TRBV4-2; cdr3_aa: CASSLGGILQETQYF; cdr3_nt: TGTGCCAGCAGCCTCGGAGGCATACTCCAAGAGACCCAGTACTTC
d_call: NA; clone_size: few; cdr3_length: 15; j_call: TRBJ1-4; v_call: TRBV25-1; cdr3_aa: CASSDLLGRTEKLFF; cdr3_nt: TGTGCCAGCAGTGATCTGTTGGGGAGAACTGAAAAACTGTTTTTT
d_call: TRBD1; clone_size: NA; cdr3_length: 15; j_call: TRBJ1-2; v_call: TRBV6-4; cdr3_aa: CASRGDRASNYGYTF; cdr3_nt: TGTGCCAGCAGGGGGGACAGGGCCTCTAACTATGGCTACACCTTC
d_call: NA; clone_size: many; cdr3_length: 15; j_call: TRBJ2-7; v_call: TRBV28; cdr3_aa: CASSSPGRGFYEQYF; cdr3_nt: TGTGCCAGCAGTTCCCCAGGGAGGGGGTTCTACGAGCAGTACTTC
d_call: NA; clone_size: many; cdr3_length: 13; j_call: TRBJ2-7; v_call: TRBV7-2; cdr3_aa: CASSLARLAEQYF; cdr3_nt: TGTGCCAGCAGCTTAGCAAGGTTGGCCGAGCAGTACTTC
d_call: NA; clone_size: NA; cdr3_length: 13; j_call: TRBJ1-1; v_call: TRBV12-3/TRBV12-4; cdr3_aa: CASSRGRAGKAFF; cdr3_nt: TGTGCCAGCAGCCGCGGCAGGGCCGGAAAAGCTTTCTTT
d_call: TRBD2; clone_size: few; cdr3_length: 17; j_call: TRBJ2-4; v_call: TRBV20-1; cdr3_aa: CSARSGTSGGARVIQYF; cdr3_nt: TGCAGTGCTAGATCTGGGACTAGCGGGGGGGCGCGGGTCATTCAGTACTTC
d_call: TRBD1; clone_size: NA; cdr3_length: 16; j_call: TRBJ2-7; v_call: TRBV27; cdr3_aa: CVSSFSSGTGGGEQYF; cdr3_nt: TGTGTCAGCAGTTTCTCTTCCGGGACAGGGGGAGGCGAGCAGTACTTC